What follows is one T cell receptor (beta chain) and its context. This clonotype was counted between two and nine times. The antigen it binds to is not known. Base qualities are not at hand, and no much larger clone is one base apart. Only healthy Caucasian donors were included. Three pairs of female monozygotic twins, all aged roughly 18 to 29 years, made up the twin cohort. The RNA used for TCR libraries was isolated from peripheral blood mononuclear cells. Based on the germline V gene (reference sequence), the CDR1 and CDR2 sequences are MNHEY and SMNVEV. The CDR3 measures 15 amino acids from cysteine to phenylalanine. Of the read, only the CDR3 DNA is kept; its 45 bases are in frame from base 1. Unmatched junction bases come to 8, with V trimmed by 5 bases and J by 6 bases. This sample was taken from a study of identical twins (dated by TCRdb to the mid-2010s). Background for the entire study: To test whether fetal clonotypes persist, the study used deep sequencing on TCR alpha and beta repertoires from monozygotic twins, unrelated adults of various ages, and cord blood. Replicate twin experiments were performed at different times using different library preparation protocols to rule out contamination. Study-wide conclusions, independent of this receptor: Because the same donors could not be followed over many years, the conclusions depended on cross-sectional statistical analysis. Out-of-frame TCR alpha sharing in monozygotic twins was systematically underestimated by recombination models, whereas sharing between unrelated individuals was in agreement with the recombination models. Fewer insertions were carried by abundant cord blood beta clonotypes, a similar but weaker trend appeared in young adult naive repertoires, and no such trend appeared in memory repertoires. Compared with coincidental sharing between unrelated individuals, out-of-frame TCR alpha sequences shared between twins showed an excess of sequences with low generation probability. Zero-insertion analyses could be partly confounded by invariant T cells such as MAIT and iNKT, although diverse VJ usage argued against such confounding for most clonotypes. A weaker excess of twin sharing was found in beta out-of-frame sequences because the signal-to-noise ratio was lowered by fewer shared sequences.

The library relied on 5' RACE. The instrument given in TCRdb is Illumina HiSeq 2000. A universal primer binding site was introduced by template switching, and a unique molecular identifier was present in the final cDNA, enabling accurate counting of TCR cDNA molecules. Specific primers in the conserved constant-segment region were used to synthesize first-strand cDNA for TCR alpha and beta chains. To control for contamination, each cDNA library was double barcoded with a SMART-Mk sample barcode plus Illumina barcodes. Two successive PCR steps introduced TruSeq adapter sequences along with Illumina sample barcodes. Sequencing of the TCR alpha and beta cDNA libraries was done on the Illumina HiSeq platform using custom primers. In the authors' own workflow: Raw reads were processed with MiGEC to extract unique molecular identifiers, and MiXCR was used to determine CDR3 positions. Recombination models were inferred per individual with the repgenHMM and IGoR tools using an EM algorithm. The analysis of shared clonotypes was done with the tcR package in R, with sharing normalized by the product of cloneset sizes. To study raw recombination free of thymic and clonal selection effects, out-of-frame nonproductive sequences were analyzed. The public reads were run again by TCRdb, first through fastp at Q25 and then through MiXCR, and only productive beta chains were kept. Every CDR3 protein is listed once, alongside the most common genes and DNA of its rows. The V and J calls come from TCRdb's annotation, not from the publication. This sample comprises about 890,000 distinct CDR3 sequences, around an eighth of them detected only once. 1.5% to 2% of the sample lies in the top ten.

These data were also filed under a second study, of yellow fever vaccine responses in identical twins. The other study reports the following: According to the authors, in identical twins the way T cells responded to vaccination appeared partly convergent and partly personalized. In the study, vaccine-responding T cell clones were precisely tracked in identical twins.

The chain employs TRBV27 and TRBJ2-7, with 12 middle bases fitting TRBD1. The source is a woman between 18 and 29 years old in good health. The sequenced sample was PBMCs. The DNA reads TGTGCCAGCAGTCCGCGGGGACAGGGGGCGTCCGAGCAGTACTTC. It encodes CASSPRGQGASEQYF.